Sequencing of this T cell receptor beta chain was carried out in a study of HIV-infected patients and healthy controls. Reverse transcription used approximately 500 ng RNA and constant-region primers for alpha and beta. Alpha and beta chain libraries were made separately by chain-specific third strand synthesis with multiplexing indices. A 12-nucleotide barcode per molecule came from two concatenated random hexamers added pre-amplification. TCRdb redid the calling of the 5' RACE reads with MiXCR, one entry per CDR3 protein. The top ten clones hold approximately 4.2% of a sample with approximately 25,000 distinct CDR3 sequences, about 9% of them seen once. This clonotype was observed at least ten times. Its target is unknown. Study results and limitations: Untreated HIV+ repertoires had roughly threefold fewer distinct CDR3s and lower Shannon diversity than healthy controls. Comparisons were complicated because patients and controls had unequal numbers of distinct sequences.

The CDR3 length is 13 residues. V was cut by 3 bases and J by 2 bases, with 7 bases left in between. Germline-derived CDR1 and CDR2 are LGHDT and YNNKEL (reference sequence). No cell fractionation was done, so the repertoire covers all unsorted peripheral blood T cells. As controls, roughly 9 uninfected healthy donors gave samples, and several gave two samples 2 to 3 months apart. The chain joins TRBV3-1 to TRBJ1-2; D remains ambiguous. Input material: blood. The sequence was obtained from an adult in good health. CDR3 bases: TGTGCCAGCAGCCATGACCCCAACTATGGCTACACCTTC. It yields the protein CASSHDPNYGYTF. The full variable domain, its missing parts supplied by reference TRBV3-1 and TRBJ1-2, is DTAVSQTPKYLVTQMGNDKSIKCEQNLGHDTMYWYKQDSKKFLKIMFSYNNKELIINETVPNRFSPKSPDKAHLNLHINSLELGDSAVYFCASSHDPNYGYTFGSGTRLTVV.